Included here is one T cell receptor beta chain sequence, with context. Its target is not known. The data were produced by immunoSEQ multiplex PCR, yet TCRdb's version contains in-frame clones alone and is incomplete. The sample has 90,000 to 130,000 clones, 92% seen once; the top ten hold approximately 2.7%. These data originate in a study of T cell responses to AZD1222 COVID-19 vaccine. The V end lost 0 bases, the J end lost 7 bases, and 13 bases lay between the germline ends. Germline V gene lookup returns CDR1 SGDLS and CDR2 YYNGEE. CDR3 size: 15 residues. Study findings and constraints: Donors skewed white British and female; clonal diversity was possibly underestimated. The study identified only five to seven AZD1222 recipients as seropositive at baseline. Reportedly, close to half of spike-specific TCRs are directed against unmutated variant regions.

It was second doses at about 4 or about 12 weeks that were pooled. Here the sequenced sample was peripheral blood, taken 28 days after the second AZD1222 dose. The chain combines TRBV9 with TRBJ1-4; D is possibly TRBD1 (5 bases). The receptor comes from an adult who received the AZD1222 COVID-19 vaccine. The CDR3 is CASSVGQQSSEKLFF. The CDR3 region has the DNA TGTGCCAGCAGCGTAGGACAGCAATCCAGTGAAAAACTGTTTTTT.